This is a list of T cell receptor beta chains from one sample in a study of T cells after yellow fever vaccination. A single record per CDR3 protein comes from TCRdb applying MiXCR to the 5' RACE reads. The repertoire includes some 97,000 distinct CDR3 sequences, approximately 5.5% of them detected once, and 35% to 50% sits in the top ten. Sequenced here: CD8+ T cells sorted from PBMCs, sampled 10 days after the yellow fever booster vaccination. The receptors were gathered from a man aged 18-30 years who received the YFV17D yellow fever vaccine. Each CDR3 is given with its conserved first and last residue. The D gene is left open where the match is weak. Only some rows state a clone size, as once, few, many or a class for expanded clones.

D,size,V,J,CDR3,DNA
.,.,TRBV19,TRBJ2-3,CASSGTEASTDTQYF,TGTGCCAGTAGTGGCACAGAGGCTAGCACAGATACGCAGTATTTT
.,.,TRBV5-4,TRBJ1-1,CASSLAEGFEAFF,TGTGCCAGCAGCTTGGCGGAGGGGTTTGAAGCTTTCTTT
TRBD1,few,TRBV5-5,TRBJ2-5,CASSYRGREETQYF,TGTGCCAGCAGCTACAGGGGTCGGGAAGAGACCCAGTACTTC
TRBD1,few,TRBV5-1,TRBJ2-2,CASSRGQGASWAGELFF,TGCGCCAGCAGCCGGGGGCAGGGGGCCTCTTGGGCCGGGGAGCTGTTTTTT
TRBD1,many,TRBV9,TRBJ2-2,CASSAQTGDPGELFF,TGTGCCAGCAGCGCCCAGACAGGGGATCCCGGGGAGCTGTTTTTT
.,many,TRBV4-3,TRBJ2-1,CASSQGLPISGDEQFF,TGCGCCAGCAGCCAAGGACTCCCAATCTCCGGGGATGAGCAGTTCTTC
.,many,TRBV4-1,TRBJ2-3,CASSPDPARTDTQYF,TGCGCCAGCAGCCCCGACCCAGCCCGCACAGATACGCAGTATTTT
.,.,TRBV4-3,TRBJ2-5,CASSQSGEETQYF,TGCGCCAGCAGCCAAAGTGGAGAAGAGACCCAGTACTTC
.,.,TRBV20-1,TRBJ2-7,CSAVPQGGEQYF,TGCAGTGCGGTTCCCCAGGGGGGAGAGCAGTACTTC
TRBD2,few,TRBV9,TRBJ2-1,CASSVGRGGGSYNEQFF,TGTGCCAGCAGCGTAGGGCGTGGCGGGGGTTCCTACAATGAGCAGTTCTTC
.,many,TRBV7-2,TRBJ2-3,CASSLASLASGTDTQYF,TGTGCCAGCAGCTTAGCCTCTTTGGCTAGCGGCACAGATACGCAGTATTTT
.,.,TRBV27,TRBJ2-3,CASSLRDFDTQYF,TGTGCCAGCAGTTTAAGGGACTTCGATACGCAGTATTTT
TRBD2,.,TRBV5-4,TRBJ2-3,CASSRPGLAGEADTQYF,TGTGCCAGCAGCCGACCGGGACTAGCGGGGGAGGCAGATACGCAGTATTTT
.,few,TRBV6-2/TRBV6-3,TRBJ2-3,CASSKSDTQYF,TGTGCCAGCAGTAAGTCAGATACGCAGTATTTT
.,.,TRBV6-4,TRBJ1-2,CASSDGGGYGYTF,TGTGCCAGCAGTGACGGGGGAGGCTATGGCTACACCTTC
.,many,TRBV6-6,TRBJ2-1,CASSPANEQFF,TGTGCCAGCAGCCCCGCGAATGAGCAGTTCTTC
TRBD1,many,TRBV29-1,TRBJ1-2,CSAQGGLNYGYTF,TGCAGCGCTCAGGGGGGACTTAACTATGGCTACACCTTC
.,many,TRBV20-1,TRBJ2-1,CSANRDTYNEQFF,TGCAGTGCCAACCGGGACACTTACAATGAGCAGTTCTTC
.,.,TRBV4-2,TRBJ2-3,CASSQDRGGQYTDTQYF,TGTGCCAGCAGCCAAGACAGGGGAGGACAGTACACAGATACGCAGTATTTT
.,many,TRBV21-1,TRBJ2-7,CASSKSGQLDYEQYF,TGTGCCAGCAGCAAATCGGGACAGCTAGACTACGAGCAGTACTTC
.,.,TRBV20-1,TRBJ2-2,CSARVAANTGELFF,TGCAGTGCTAGGGTAGCGGCGAACACCGGGGAGCTGTTTTTT
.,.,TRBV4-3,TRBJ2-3,CASSQVASSTDTQYF,TGCGCCAGCAGCCAAGTCGCCAGTAGCACAGATACGCAGTATTTT
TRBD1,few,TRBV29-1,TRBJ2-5,CSAPSGGRGETQYF,TGCAGCGCTCCTTCAGGGGGCCGGGGAGAGACCCAGTACTTC
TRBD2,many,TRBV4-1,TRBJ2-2,CASSQAGLAGYAGELFF,TGCGCCAGCAGCCAAGCGGGACTAGCGGGGTACGCCGGGGAGCTGTTTTTT
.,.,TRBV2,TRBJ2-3,CADEGGFGQYF,TGTGCCGACGAAGGAGGCTTCGGGCAGTATTTT
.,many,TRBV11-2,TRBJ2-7,CASSRWTYEQYF,TGTGCCAGCAGCCGCTGGACCTACGAGCAGTACTTC
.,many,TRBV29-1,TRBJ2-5,CSVPYTGGGETQYF,TGCAGCGTTCCCTATACCGGGGGAGGCGAGACCCAGTACTTC
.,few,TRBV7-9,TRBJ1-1,CASSFDLNTEAFF,TGTGCCAGCAGCTTCGATTTGAACACTGAAGCTTTCTTT
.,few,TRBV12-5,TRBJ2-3,CASGSSLADTQYF,TGTGCTAGTGGTTCCAGTTTGGCAGATACGCAGTATTTT
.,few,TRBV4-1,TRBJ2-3,CASSQENLPSTDTQYF,TGCGCCAGCAGCCAAGAAAACCTCCCCAGCACAGATACGCAGTATTTT
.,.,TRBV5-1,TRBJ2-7,CASSHRDNVYEQYF,TGCGCCAGCAGCCATCGTGACAACGTCTACGAGCAGTACTTC
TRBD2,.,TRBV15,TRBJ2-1,CATSRDLLAGGPEQFF,TGTGCCACCAGCAGAGATCTCCTAGCGGGGGGCCCTGAGCAGTTCTTC
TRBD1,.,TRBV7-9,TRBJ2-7,CASGDRDEQNF,TGTGCCAGCGGAGACAGGGACGAGCAGAACTTC
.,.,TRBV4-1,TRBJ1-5,CASSQDRGRNQPQHF,TGCGCCAGCAGCCAAGATCGGGGACGGAATCAGCCCCAGCATTTT
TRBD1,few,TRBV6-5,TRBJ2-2,CASRTLRQGITGELFF,TGTGCCAGCAGGACCCTGAGACAGGGCATCACCGGGGAGCTGTTTTTT
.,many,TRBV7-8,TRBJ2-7,CASSLASDSPYEQYF,TGTGCCAGCAGCTTAGCGTCCGATTCCCCCTACGAGCAGTACTTC
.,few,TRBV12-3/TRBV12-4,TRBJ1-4,CASSLGQSEKLFF,TGTGCCAGCAGTCTGGGACAATCGGAAAAACTGTTTTTT
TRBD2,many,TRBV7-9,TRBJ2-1,CASSSERTSGGNEQFF,TGTGCCAGCAGCTCCGAGCGGACTAGCGGGGGTAATGAGCAGTTCTTC
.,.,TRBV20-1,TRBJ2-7,CSVPALVSYEQYF,TGCAGTGTACCGGCCCTAGTAAGTTACGAGCAGTACTTC
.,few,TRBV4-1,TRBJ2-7,CASSPQPMSFYEQYF,TGCGCCAGCAGCCCCCAACCGATGTCCTTCTACGAGCAGTACTTC
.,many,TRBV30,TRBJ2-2,CAWSLWGQASNTGELFF,TGTGCCTGGAGTCTATGGGGGCAAGCCTCGAACACCGGGGAGCTGTTTTTT
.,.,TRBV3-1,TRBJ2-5,CASSHLRDRQETQYF,TGTGCCAGCAGTCATCTAAGGGACCGCCAAGAGACCCAGTACTTC
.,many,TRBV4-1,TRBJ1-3,CASSQEGGSGNTIYF,TGCGCCAGCAGCCAAGAAGGCGGCTCTGGAAACACCATATATTTT
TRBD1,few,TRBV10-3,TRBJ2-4,CAITPTGTGLVHF,TGTGCCATCACCCCGACCGGGACAGGGCTGGTGCACTTC
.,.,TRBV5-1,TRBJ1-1,CASREMNTEAFF,TGCGCCAGCAGGGAAATGAACACTGAAGCTTTCTTT
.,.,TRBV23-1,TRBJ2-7,CASTHLGEQPSYEQYF,TGCGCCAGCACCCACTTGGGGGAACAGCCCTCCTACGAGCAGTACTTC
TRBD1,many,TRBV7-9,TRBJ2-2,CASSFRGQYRDGELFF,TGTGCCAGCAGCTTTCGGGGACAGTATCGTGACGGGGAGCTGTTTTTT
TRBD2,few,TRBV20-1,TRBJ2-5,CSAREGTSAQETQYF,TGCAGTGCTAGAGAAGGGACTAGCGCCCAAGAGACCCAGTACTTC
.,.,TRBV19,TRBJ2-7,CASTRSLSGFDEQYF,TGTGCCAGTACCCGTAGCCTGTCAGGGTTTGACGAGCAGTACTTC
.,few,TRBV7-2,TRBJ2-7,CASSYYLGQLYYEQYF,TGTGCCAGCAGCTACTACCTGGGGCAATTATACTACGAGCAGTACTTC
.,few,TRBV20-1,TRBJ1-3,CSARDGRNTIYF,TGCAGTGCTAGAGATGGCAGGAACACCATATATTTT
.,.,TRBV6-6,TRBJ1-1,CASSYGQGPAFF,TGTGCCAGCAGTTACGGTCAGGGGCCGGCTTTCTTT